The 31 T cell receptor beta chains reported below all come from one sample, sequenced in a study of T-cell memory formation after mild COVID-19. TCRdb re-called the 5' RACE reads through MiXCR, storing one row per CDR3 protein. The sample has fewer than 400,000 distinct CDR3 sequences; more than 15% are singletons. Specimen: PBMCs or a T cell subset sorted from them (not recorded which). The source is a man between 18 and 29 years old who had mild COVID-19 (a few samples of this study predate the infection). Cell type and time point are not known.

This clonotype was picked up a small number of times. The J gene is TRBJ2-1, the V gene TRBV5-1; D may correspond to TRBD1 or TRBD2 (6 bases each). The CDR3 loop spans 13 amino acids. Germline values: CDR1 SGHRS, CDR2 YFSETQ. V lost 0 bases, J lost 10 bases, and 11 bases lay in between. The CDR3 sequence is CASSLGGAPEQFF. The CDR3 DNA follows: TGCGCCAGCAGCTTGGGGGGGGCCCCGGAGCAGTTCTTC.

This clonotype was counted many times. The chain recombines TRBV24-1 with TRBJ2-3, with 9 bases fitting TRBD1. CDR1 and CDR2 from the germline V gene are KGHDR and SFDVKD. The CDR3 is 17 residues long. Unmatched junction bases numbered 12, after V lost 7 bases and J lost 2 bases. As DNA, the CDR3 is TGTGCCACCAGCCCTTCCGGGACAGGGACTTCCACAGATACGCAGTATTTT. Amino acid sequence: CATSPSGTGTSTDTQYF.

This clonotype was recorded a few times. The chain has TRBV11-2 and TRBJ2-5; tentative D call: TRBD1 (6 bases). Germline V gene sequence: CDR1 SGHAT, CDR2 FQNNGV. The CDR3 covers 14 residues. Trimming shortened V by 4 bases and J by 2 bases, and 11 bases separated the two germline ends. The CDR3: CASSSYGQQETQYF. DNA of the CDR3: TGTGCCAGCAGCTCCTATGGACAGCAAGAGACCCAGTACTTC.

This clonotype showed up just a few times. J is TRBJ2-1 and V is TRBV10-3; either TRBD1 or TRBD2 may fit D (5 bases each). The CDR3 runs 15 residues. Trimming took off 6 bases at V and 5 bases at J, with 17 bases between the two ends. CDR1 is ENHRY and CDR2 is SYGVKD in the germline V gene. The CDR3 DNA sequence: TGTGCCATCAGGGACTCGGGACGAGAAGACAATGAGCAGTTCTTC. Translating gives CAIRDSGREDNEQFF.

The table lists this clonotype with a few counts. CDR3 DNA sequence: TGCGCCAGCAGCTTGGTAGGGTTTGGGGCGAACACTGAAGCTTTCTTT. Protein product: CASSLVGFGANTEAFF. The V call is TRBV5-1, the J call TRBJ1-1; TRBD1 is a possible D gene (5 bases). This CDR3 is 16 amino acids long. The V and J ends lost 0 bases and 1 base respectively, with 13 bases between them. The V gene's germline CDR1 is SGHRS and CDR2 YFSETQ.

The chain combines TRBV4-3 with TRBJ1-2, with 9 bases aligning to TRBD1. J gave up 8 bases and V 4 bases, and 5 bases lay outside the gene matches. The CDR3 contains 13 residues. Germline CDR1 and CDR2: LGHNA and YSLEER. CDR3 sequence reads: CASSRDRVRGYTF. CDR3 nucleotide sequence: TGCGCCAGCAGCCGGGACAGGGTACGGGGCTACACCTTC.

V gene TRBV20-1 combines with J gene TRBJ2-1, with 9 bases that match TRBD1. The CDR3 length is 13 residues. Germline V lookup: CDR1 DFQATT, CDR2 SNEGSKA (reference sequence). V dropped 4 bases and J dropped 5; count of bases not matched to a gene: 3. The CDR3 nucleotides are TGCAGTGCTAACAGGGGGCAGAACAATGAGCAGTTCTTC. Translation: CSANRGQNNEQFF.

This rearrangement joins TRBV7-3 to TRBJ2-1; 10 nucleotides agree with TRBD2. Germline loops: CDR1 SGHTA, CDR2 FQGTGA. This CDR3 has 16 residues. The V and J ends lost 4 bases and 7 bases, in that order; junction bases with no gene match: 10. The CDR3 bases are TGTGCCAGCAGCTCTAAGCGGGGGGGCCTTATTAATGAGCAGTTCTTC. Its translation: CASSSKRGGLINEQFF.

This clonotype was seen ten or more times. CDR3 sequence (DNA): TGCGCCAGCAGCCAAGTCATGACAGGCACAGATACGCAGTATTTT. Protein: CASSQVMTGTDTQYF. V usage is TRBV4-1 and J usage is TRBJ2-3; the D gene is possibly TRBD1 (5 bases). Trimming shortened V by 1 base and J by 1 base, and 9 bases separated the two germline ends. CDR3 size: 15 residues. Per the germline V gene, CDR1 is MGHRA and CDR2 is YSYEKL.

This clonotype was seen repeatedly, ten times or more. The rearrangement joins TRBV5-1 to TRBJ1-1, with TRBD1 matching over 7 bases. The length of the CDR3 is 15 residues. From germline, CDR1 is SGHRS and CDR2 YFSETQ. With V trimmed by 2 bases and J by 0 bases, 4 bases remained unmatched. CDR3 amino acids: CASSFRQGLNTEAFF. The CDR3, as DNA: TGCGCCAGCAGCTTCCGACAGGGACTGAACACTGAAGCTTTCTTT.

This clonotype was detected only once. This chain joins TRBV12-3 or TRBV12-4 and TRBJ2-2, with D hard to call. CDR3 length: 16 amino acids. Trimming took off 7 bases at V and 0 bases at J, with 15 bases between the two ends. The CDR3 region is CASTRRGKANTGELFF. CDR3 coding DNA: TGTGCCAGCACCCGCCGCGGAAAAGCGAACACCGGGGAGCTGTTTTTT.

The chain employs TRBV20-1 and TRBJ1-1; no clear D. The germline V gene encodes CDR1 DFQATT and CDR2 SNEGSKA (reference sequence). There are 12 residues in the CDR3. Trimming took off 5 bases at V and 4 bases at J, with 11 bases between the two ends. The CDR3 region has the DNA TGCAGTGCTTTAGAAGATGCCACTGAAGCTTTCTTT. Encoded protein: CSALEDATEAFF.

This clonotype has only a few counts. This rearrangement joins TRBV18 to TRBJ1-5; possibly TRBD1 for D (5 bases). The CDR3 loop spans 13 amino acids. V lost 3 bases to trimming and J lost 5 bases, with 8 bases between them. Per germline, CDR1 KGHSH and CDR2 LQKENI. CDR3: CASSPGADQPQHF. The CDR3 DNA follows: TGTGCCAGCTCACCTGGGGCCGATCAGCCCCAGCATTTT.

This chain's CDR3 is CASSYATSRSYGYTF. CDR3 in DNA: TGTGCCAGCAGTTATGCCACCTCGAGAAGCTATGGCTACACCTTC. The rearrangement links TRBV7-2 to TRBJ1-2; no firm D call. Germline CDR1 SGHTA, CDR2 FQGNSA. Trimming cost V 6 bases and J 4 bases, with 18 bases left between them. The CDR3 loop spans 15 amino acids.

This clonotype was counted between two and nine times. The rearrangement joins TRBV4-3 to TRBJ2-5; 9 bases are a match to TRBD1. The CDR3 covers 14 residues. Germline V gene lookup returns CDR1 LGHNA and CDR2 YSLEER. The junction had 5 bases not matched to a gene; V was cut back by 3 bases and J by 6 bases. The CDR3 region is CASSHTDRGQTQYF. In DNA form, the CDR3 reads TGCGCCAGCAGCCACACGGACAGGGGTCAGACCCAGTACTTC.

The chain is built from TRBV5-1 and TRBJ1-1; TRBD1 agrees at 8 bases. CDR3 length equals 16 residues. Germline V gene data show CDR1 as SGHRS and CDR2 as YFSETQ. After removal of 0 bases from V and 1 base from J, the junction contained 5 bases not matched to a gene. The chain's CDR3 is CASSLATGDGNTEAFF. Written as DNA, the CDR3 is TGCGCCAGCAGCTTGGCGACAGGGGACGGGAACACTGAAGCTTTCTTT.

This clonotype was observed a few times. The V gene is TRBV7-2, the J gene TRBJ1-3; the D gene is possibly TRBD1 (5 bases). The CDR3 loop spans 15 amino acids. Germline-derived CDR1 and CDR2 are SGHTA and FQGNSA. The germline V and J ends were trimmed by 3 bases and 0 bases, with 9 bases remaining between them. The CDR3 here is CASSLGTISGNTIYF. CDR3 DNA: TGTGCCAGCAGCTTGGGGACCATCTCTGGAAACACCATATATTTT.

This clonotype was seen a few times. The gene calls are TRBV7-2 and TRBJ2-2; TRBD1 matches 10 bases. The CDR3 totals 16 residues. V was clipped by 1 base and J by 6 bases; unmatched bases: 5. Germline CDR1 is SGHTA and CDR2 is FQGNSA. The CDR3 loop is CASSLEGQGRSGELFF. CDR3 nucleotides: TGTGCCAGCAGCTTAGAGGGACAGGGGAGGTCCGGGGAGCTGTTTTTT.

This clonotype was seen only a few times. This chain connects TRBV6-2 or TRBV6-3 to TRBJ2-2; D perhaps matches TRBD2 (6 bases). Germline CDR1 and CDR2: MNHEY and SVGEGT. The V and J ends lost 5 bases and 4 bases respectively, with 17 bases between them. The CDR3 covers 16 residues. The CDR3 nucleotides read TGTGCCAGCAGTCCGGGCCTCTACGGGGGCACCGGGGAGCTGTTTTTT. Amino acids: CASSPGLYGGTGELFF.

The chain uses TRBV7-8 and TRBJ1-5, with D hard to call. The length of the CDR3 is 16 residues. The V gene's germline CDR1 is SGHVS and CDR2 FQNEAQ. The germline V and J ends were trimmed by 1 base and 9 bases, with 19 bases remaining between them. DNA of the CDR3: TGTGCCAGCAGCTTAGTCGGTCAGGCCCCGTACCGGCCCCAGCATTTT. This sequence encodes CASSLVGQAPYRPQHF.

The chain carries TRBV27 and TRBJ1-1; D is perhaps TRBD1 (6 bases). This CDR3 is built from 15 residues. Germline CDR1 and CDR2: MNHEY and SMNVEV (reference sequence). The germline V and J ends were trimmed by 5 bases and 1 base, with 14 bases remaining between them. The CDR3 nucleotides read TGTGCCAGCAGTCCAGGACAGCGACGGAACACTGAAGCTTTCTTT. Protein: CASSPGQRRNTEAFF.

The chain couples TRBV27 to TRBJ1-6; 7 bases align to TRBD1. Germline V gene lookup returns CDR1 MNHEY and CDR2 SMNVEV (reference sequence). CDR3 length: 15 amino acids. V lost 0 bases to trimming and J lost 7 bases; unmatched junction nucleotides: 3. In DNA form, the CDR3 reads TGTGCCAGCAGTTTATCGACAGGGTGGAATTCACCCCTCCACTTT. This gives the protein CASSLSTGWNSPLHF.

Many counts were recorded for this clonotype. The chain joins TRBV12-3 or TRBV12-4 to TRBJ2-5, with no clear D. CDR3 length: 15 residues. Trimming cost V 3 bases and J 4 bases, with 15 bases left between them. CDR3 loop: CASSLGTTQRETQYF. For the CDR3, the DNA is TGTGCCAGCAGTTTGGGAACCACACAAAGAGAGACCCAGTACTTC.

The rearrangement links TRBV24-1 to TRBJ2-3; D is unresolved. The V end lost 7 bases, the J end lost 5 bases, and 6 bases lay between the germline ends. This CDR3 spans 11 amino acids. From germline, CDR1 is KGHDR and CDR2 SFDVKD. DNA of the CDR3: TGTGCCACCAGGTTAGGAGATACGCAGTATTTT. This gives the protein CATRLGDTQYF.

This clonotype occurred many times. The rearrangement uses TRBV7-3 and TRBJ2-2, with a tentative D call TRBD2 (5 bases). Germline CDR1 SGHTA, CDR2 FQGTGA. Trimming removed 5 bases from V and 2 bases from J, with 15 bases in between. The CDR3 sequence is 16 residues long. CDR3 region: CASSPTTNINTGELFF. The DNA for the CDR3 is TGTGCCAGCAGCCCTACGACTAACATAAACACCGGGGAGCTGTTTTTT.

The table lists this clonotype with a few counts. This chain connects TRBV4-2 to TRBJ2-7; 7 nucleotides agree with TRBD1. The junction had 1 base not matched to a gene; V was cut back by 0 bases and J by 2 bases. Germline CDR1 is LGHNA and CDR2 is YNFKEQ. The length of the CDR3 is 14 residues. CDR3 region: CASSQEQGAYEQYF. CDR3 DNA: TGTGCCAGCAGCCAAGAGCAGGGGGCCTACGAGCAGTACTTC.

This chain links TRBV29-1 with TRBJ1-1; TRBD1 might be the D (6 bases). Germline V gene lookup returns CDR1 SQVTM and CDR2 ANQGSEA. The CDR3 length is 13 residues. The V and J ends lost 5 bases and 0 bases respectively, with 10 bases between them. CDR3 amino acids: CSVSQGMNTEAFF. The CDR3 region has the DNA TGCAGCGTTTCACAGGGCATGAACACTGAAGCTTTCTTT.

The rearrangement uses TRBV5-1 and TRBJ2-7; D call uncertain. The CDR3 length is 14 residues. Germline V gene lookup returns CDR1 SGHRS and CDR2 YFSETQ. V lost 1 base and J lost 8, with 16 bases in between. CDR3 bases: TGCGCCAGCAGCTTGCCGGGCTTCGGTAATAAGCAGTACTTC. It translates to CASSLPGFGNKQYF.

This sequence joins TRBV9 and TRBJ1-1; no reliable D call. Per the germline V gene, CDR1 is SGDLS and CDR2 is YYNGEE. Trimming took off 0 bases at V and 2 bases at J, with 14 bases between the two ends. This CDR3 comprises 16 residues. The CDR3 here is CASSVAVPGPNTEAFF. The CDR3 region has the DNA TGTGCCAGCAGCGTAGCTGTTCCAGGCCCAAACACTGAAGCTTTCTTT.

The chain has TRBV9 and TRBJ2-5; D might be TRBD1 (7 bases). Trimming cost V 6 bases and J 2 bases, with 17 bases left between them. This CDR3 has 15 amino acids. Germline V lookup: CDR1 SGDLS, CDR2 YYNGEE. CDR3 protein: CASTRWSGGQETQYF. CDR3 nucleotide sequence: TGTGCCAGCACCCGATGGTCAGGGGGGCAAGAGACCCAGTACTTC.

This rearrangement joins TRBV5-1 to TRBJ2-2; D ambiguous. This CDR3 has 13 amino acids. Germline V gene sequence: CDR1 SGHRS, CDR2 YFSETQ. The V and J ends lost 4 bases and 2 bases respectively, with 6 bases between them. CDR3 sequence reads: CASSALNTGELFF. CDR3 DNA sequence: TGCGCCAGCAGCGCGCTTAACACCGGGGAGCTGTTTTTT.